This is a list of T cell receptor beta chains from one sample in a study of blood T cell repertoires in COVID-19. The repertoire was sequenced with immunoSEQ multiplex PCR; TCRdb's copy has only in-frame clones and lacks some. Counted here are about 260,000 clones, around four fifths occurring once; the ten biggest clones make up roughly 4%. Sequences were obtained from PBMCs or T cells enriched from blood (not recorded which). The receptors stem from a man aged 30-40 years with acute COVID-19. Both conserved end residues are part of each CDR3. D genes are given only for firm matches. Only some rows state a clone size, as once, few, many or a class for expanded clones.

size: NA
D: TRBD2
length: 17
V: TRBV27
J: TRBJ2-5
DNA: TGTGCCAGCAGTCTAAGACTAGCGGGAGGGAAACAAGAGACCCAGTACTTC
CDR3: CASSLRLAGGKQETQYF

size: NA
D: TRBD2
length: 17
V: TRBV13
J: TRBJ2-3
DNA: TGTGCCAGCAGCTTAGCCCGTAGCGGGGGGGCCATGGATACGCAGTATTTT
CDR3: CASSLARSGGAMDTQYF

size: NA
D: NA
length: 11
V: TRBV28
J: TRBJ2-5
DNA: TGTGCCAGCAGTTCCCGAGAGACCCAGTACTTC
CDR3: CASSSRETQYF

size: few
D: NA
length: 14
V: TRBV4-1
J: TRBJ2-5
DNA: TGCGCCAGCAGCCCTATAGACAGGCAAGAGACCCAGTACTTC
CDR3: CASSPIDRQETQYF

size: few
D: NA
length: 15
V: TRBV4-1
J: TRBJ1-6
DNA: TGCGCCAGCAGCCAATTAGATCTGGAGGATTCACCCCTCCACTTT
CDR3: CASSQLDLEDSPLHF

size: NA
D: NA
length: 16
V: TRBV5-1
J: TRBJ1-2
DNA: TGTGCCAGCAGCTTGGGGACCCCCGGGGCTAACTATGGCTACACCTTC
CDR3: CASSLGTPGANYGYTF

size: NA
D: TRBD1
length: 14
V: TRBV7-9
J: TRBJ1-1
DNA: TGTGCCAGCAGCACCGACAGGGGCGGCACTGAAGCTTTCTTT
CDR3: CASSTDRGGTEAFF

size: few
D: NA
length: 14
V: TRBV6-5
J: TRBJ2-2
DNA: TGTGCCAGCAGTTACTGGTCACTCACCGGGGAGCTGTTTTTT
CDR3: CASSYWSLTGELFF

size: NA
D: NA
length: 13
V: TRBV4-2
J: TRBJ1-2
DNA: TGTGCCAGCAGCCAAGATACAGGGAGTGGCTACACCTTC
CDR3: CASSQDTGSGYTF

size: NA
D: TRBD1
length: 15
V: TRBV24-1
J: TRBJ2-3
DNA: TGTGCCACCGGGGATGACAGGGGTAGCACAGATACGCAGTATTTT
CDR3: CATGDDRGSTDTQYF

size: NA
D: TRBD1
length: 16
V: TRBV5-1
J: TRBJ1-4
DNA: TGTGCCAGCAGCTTGCAGGGGGCGCCCGGTAATGAAAAACTGTTTTTT
CDR3: CASSLQGAPGNEKLFF

size: NA
D: TRBD1
length: 17
V: TRBV6-1
J: TRBJ1-2
DNA: TGTGCCAGCAGTGATCTAGGGACAGGGGCCCTCGAATATGGCTACACCTTC
CDR3: CASSDLGTGALEYGYTF

size: NA
D: NA
length: 15
V: TRBV19
J: TRBJ1-5
DNA: TGTGCCAGTAGTATCCTTGAGATTAGCAATCAGCCCCAGCATTTT
CDR3: CASSILEISNQPQHF

size: NA
D: NA
length: 15
V: TRBV10-3
J: TRBJ2-3
DNA: TGTGCCATCAGTGAGTCCACAGGGACCAGGGATACGCAGTATTTT
CDR3: CAISESTGTRDTQYF

size: NA
D: TRBD2
length: 16
V: TRBV18
J: TRBJ2-1
DNA: TGTGCCAGCTCACCACCGGGCGGGAGCTGGTACAATGAGCAGTTCTTC
CDR3: CASSPPGGSWYNEQFF

size: NA
D: NA
length: 13
V: TRBV24-1
J: TRBJ1-1
DNA: TGTGCCACCAGTGACGCCGGGAGTGCTGAAGCTTTCTTT
CDR3: CATSDAGSAEAFF

size: NA
D: TRBD1
length: 15
V: TRBV19
J: TRBJ1-3
DNA: TGTGCCAGTAGTGATTCCAGGGGGCCTGGAAACACCATATATTTT
CDR3: CASSDSRGPGNTIYF

size: NA
D: NA
length: 15
V: TRBV4-2
J: TRBJ1-3
DNA: TGTGCCAGCAGCCAAGAGAGGGGGTACGAGAACACCATATATTTT
CDR3: CASSQERGYENTIYF

size: NA
D: NA
length: 16
V: TRBV28
J: TRBJ1-3
DNA: TGTGCCAGCAGTCCCGGGGGAGGCCCTGTTGGAAACACCATATATTTT
CDR3: CASSPGGGPVGNTIYF

size: many
D: NA
length: 13
V: TRBV7-9
J: TRBJ2-3
DNA: TGTGCCAGCAGCCGTCGACAGACAGATACGCAGTATTTT
CDR3: CASSRRQTDTQYF